The present T cell receptor beta chain was sequenced within a study of blood T cell repertoires in COVID-19. Overall study context: The United States, Italy and Spain were the sources of the acute and convalescent COVID-19 samples. From T cells, B-cell-depleted T cells, or PBMCs came the material, which was cDNA or gDNA.

In the authors' methods: Cell counts per sample came from amplifying reference gene primers. Produced via immunoSEQ multiplex PCR; TCRdb's table is partial and in-frame only. V, J and clone size were drawn from that table, and D and trimming were deduced from the DNA. The table has some 190,000 clones, 80% seen once. The ends lost 7 bases at V and 7 bases at J; junction bases unmatched: 10. CDR1 and CDR2 from the germline V gene are MGHRA and YSYEKL. The CDR3 has 15 residues. Those enrolled, adults aged roughly 18 to 89 years, came from roughly 23 US areas. The chain has TRBV4-1 and TRBJ1-6; 7 bases are shared with TRBD1. This sequence originates from a young man with acute COVID-19. The sample comprised PBMCs or T cells enriched from blood (not recorded which). The CDR3 DNA follows: TGCGCCAGCAACACGGGAGGGGGCGCAAATTCACCCCTCCACTTT. It yields the protein CASNTGGGANSPLHF.